The 13 T cell receptor beta chains in this list originate from one sample, sequenced in a study of blood T cell repertoires in COVID-19. Measured with immunoSEQ multiplex PCR; TCRdb has only the in-frame clones, and not every one. This sample has hundreds of thousands of clones, with around nine tenths found just once. Sequenced material: PBMCs or T cells enriched from blood (not recorded which). All receptors derive from a woman between 50 and 59 years old who had been exposed to COVID-19.

Comments on this clone: This CDR3 is also generated by other DNA sequences in the sample. The chain carries TRBV7-2 and TRBJ1-6, with 8 bases that match TRBD1. There are 14 residues in the CDR3. Trimming at V came to 3 bases and at J to 9 bases, leaving 4 bases not matched to a gene. Looked up from germline, CDR1 is SGHTA and CDR2 is FQGNSA. Here the CDR3 reads CASSFGQGGSPLHF. DNA for the CDR3: TGTGCCAGCAGCTTCGGACAGGGAGGTTCACCCCTCCACTTT.

The chain combines TRBV29-1 with TRBJ2-7; D is unresolved. This CDR3 is built from 12 residues. Germline CDR1 and CDR2: SQVTM and ANQGSEA. V was pared by 4 bases and J by 4 bases, with 11 bases between. CDR3 sequence (DNA): TGCAGCGTTGTATCAGATAATTACGAGCAGTACTTC. It encodes CSVVSDNYEQYF.

The gene calls are TRBV4-2 and TRBJ2-7, with TRBD2 matching over 13 bases. V was pared by 4 bases and J by 3 bases, with 6 bases of the junction left unmatched. This CDR3 is built from 16 residues. Germline CDR1 is LGHNA and CDR2 is YNFKEQ. DNA of the CDR3: TGTGCCAGCAGCCTTGGGACTAGCGGGGCCTTCTACGAGCAGTACTTC. Its protein is CASSLGTSGAFYEQYF.

Regarding this clone: A read error may account for a junction end that differs from germline. CDR3 in DNA: TGTGCCAGCAGTCCTCCGGGACAGCCAACCTTC. Residues: CASSPPGQPTF. The V and J genes are TRBV6-5 and TRBJ2-7; 7 nucleotides agree with TRBD1. The germline gives CDR1 MNHEY, CDR2 SVGAGI. This CDR3 has 11 residues.

This chain connects TRBV5-4 to TRBJ2-7, with TRBD2 as a possible D gene (6 bases). Deletions cut 2 bases from V and 0 bases from J, with 15 bases between. Germline V gene lookup returns CDR1 SGHNT and CDR2 YYREEE (reference sequence). This CDR3 spans 16 amino acids. As DNA, the CDR3 is TGTGCCAGCAGCTTTTTTGGGACTCAAAGCTCCTACGAGCAGTACTTC. Amino acid sequence: CASSFFGTQSSYEQYF.

This rearrangement joins TRBV5-1 to TRBJ2-3, with 8 bases fitting TRBD2. V trimming: 0 bases; J trimming: 0 bases; junction bases outside the gene matches: 0. The CDR3 sequence is 15 residues long. Germline V gene lookup returns CDR1 SGHRS and CDR2 YFSETQ. The CDR3 protein is CASSLERGSTDTQYF. In DNA form, the CDR3 reads TGCGCCAGCAGCTTGGAGCGGGGGAGCACAGATACGCAGTATTTT.

The rearrangement joins TRBV18 to TRBJ1-2, with D unclear. V was clipped by 6 bases and J by 4 bases, with 15 bases between them. Germline loops: CDR1 KGHSH, CDR2 LQKENI. CDR3 length: 14 residues. CDR3 nucleotides: TGTGCCAGCTCTCCCGACCTCGGGAGCTATGGCTACACCTTC. Amino acids: CASSPDLGSYGYTF.

V is TRBV20-1 and J is TRBJ2-3, with 9 nucleotides matching TRBD2. Germline V gives CDR1 DFQATT, CDR2 SNEGSKA (reference sequence). The CDR3 is 17 residues long. Trimming removed 3 bases from V and 0 bases from J; junction bases left unmatched: 10. In DNA form, the CDR3 reads TGCAGTGCTAGTCCCAGCGGGGGGCCTCCTAGCACAGATACGCAGTATTTT. Protein sequence: CSASPSGGPPSTDTQYF.

The V and J genes are TRBV12-5 and TRBJ2-1; 10 nucleotides match TRBD2. CDR3 length equals 17 residues. Germline assignment: CDR1 LGHNT and CDR2 FRNRAP. V lost 2 bases, J lost 1 base, and 5 bases stayed unmatched. In DNA form, the CDR3 reads TGTGCTAGTGGTTTGTACCTAGCGGGGGCATCCTACAATGAGCAGTTCTTC. The encoded protein is CASGLYLAGASYNEQFF.

This clone was observed once. The J gene is TRBJ1-2, the V gene TRBV4-2, with 7 bases matching TRBD1. The trim removed 4 bases at V and 1 base at J, leaving 9 bases unmatched. Germline CDR1 and CDR2: LGHNA and YNFKEQ. CDR3 size: 16 residues. CDR3 in DNA: TGTGCCAGCAGCCCAGCACCGGGACAGCTTAACTATGGCTACACCTTC. Its protein is CASSPAPGQLNYGYTF.

The chain joins TRBV5-8 to TRBJ1-6; no clear D gene. Germline V CDR1 and CDR2: SGHTS, YDEGEE. V lost 0 bases, J lost 0 bases, and 10 bases lay in between. This CDR3 comprises 17 residues. The CDR3 DNA is TGTGCCAGCAGCTTGGTTCTGCGTCGCTCCTATAATTCACCCCTCCACTTT. Encoded protein: CASSLVLRRSYNSPLHF.

J is TRBJ2-3 and V is TRBV3-1 (or the pseudogene TRBV3-2); D gene unclear. The CDR3 totals 17 residues. Germline-derived CDR1 and CDR2 are LGHDT and YNNKEL (reference sequence). The V end was cut by 0 bases, the J end by 3 bases, with 16 bases between. CDR3 nucleotides: TGTGCCAGCAGCCAAGATGTCAGAACCCTAGGTACAGATACGCAGTATTTT. It translates to CASSQDVRTLGTDTQYF.

The rearrangement links TRBV28 to TRBJ1-4; 7 bases fit TRBD1. CDR3 size: 17 residues. After removal of 5 bases from V and 4 bases from J, the junction contained 13 bases not matched to a gene. The germline gives CDR1 MDHEN, CDR2 SYDVKM. The CDR3 loop is CASSRDGTVVLNEKLFF. Written as DNA, the CDR3 is TGTGCCAGCAGTCGAGACGGGACAGTCGTCCTTAATGAAAAACTGTTTTTT. Based on the CDR3 plus reference TRBV28 and TRBJ1-4, the full variable domain is DVKVTQSSRYLVKRTGEKVFLECVQDMDHENMFWYRQDPGLGLRLIYFSYDVKMKEKGDIPEGYSVSREKKERFSLILESASTNQTSMYLCASSRDGTVVLNEKLFFGSGTQLSVL.